The rows below give T cell receptor beta chains drawn from one sample of a study of T cells in tuberculosis. Sequencing was performed with immunoSEQ multiplex PCR; in TCRdb, only in-frame clones are kept and a portion is missing. The data contain 25,000 to 35,000 clones, 80% to 95% of them singletons. Material for sequencing was PBMCs. The receptors here all came from a donor aged 10 to 29 with latent tuberculosis or without tuberculosis infection. Some clones in this sample may be carry-over from other donors' samples. Each CDR3 is given with its conserved first and last residue. Fields, in order: V gene, J gene, clone size, D gene, CDR3 protein, CDR3 DNA. The D gene is left open where the match is weak. The size field is filled for only some rows; it gives once, few, many or a size class.

TRBV4-2	TRBJ2-7	-	-	CASSQWATEKSNYEQYF	TGTGCCAGCAGCCAGTGGGCTACAGAGAAGTCTAACTACGAGCAGTACTTC
TRBV6-1	TRBJ1-2	-	-	CASSGRPRDGYTF	TGTGCCAGCAGTGGCCGGCCTCGGGATGGCTACACCTTC
TRBV29-1	TRBJ2-1	-	TRBD2	CSVVLAGGPIDEQFF	TGCAGCGTTGTGCTAGCGGGAGGGCCAATAGATGAGCAGTTCTTC
TRBV28	TRBJ2-2	-	-	CASTSSGGSVGELFF	TGTGCCAGCACCTCAAGCGGTGGGTCGGTCGGGGAGCTGTTTTTT
TRBV25-1	TRBJ1-1	-	-	CASSESDREAFF	TGTGCCAGCAGTGAATCCGACAGGGAAGCTTTCTTT
TRBV12-5	TRBJ2-1	few	TRBD1	CASGLVLFGRGRLLDNEQFF	TGTGCTAGTGGTTTGGTACTCTTCGGCAGGGGGCGCCTACTGGACAATGAGCAGTTCTTC
TRBV27	TRBJ2-7	once	-	CASRNTGSSAYEQYF	TGTGCCAGCAGGAACACAGGTAGCAGCGCCTACGAGCAGTACTTC
TRBV4-2	TRBJ2-7	-	-	CASSQETVADTAMAYEQYF	TGTGCCAGCAGCCAAGAGACGGTAGCGGACACAGCCATGGCCTACGAGCAGTACTTC
TRBV12-5	TRBJ2-7	once	-	CASGLSDHSYEQYF	TGTGCTAGTGGTTTGTCAGATCACTCCTACGAGCAGTACTTC
TRBV4-1	TRBJ1-2	-	TRBD1	CASSQESQRTGRDNGYTF	TGCGCCAGCAGCCAAGAATCCCAAAGGACAGGACGAGATAATGGCTACACCTTC
TRBV6-1	TRBJ2-7	medium-sized	TRBD2	CASRGLAGANEQYF	TGTGCCAGCAGAGGACTAGCGGGAGCCAACGAGCAGTACTTC
TRBV19	TRBJ1-6	-	-	CASSVGRLSFNSPLHF	TGTGCCAGTAGTGTGGGGAGATTGTCCTTTAATTCACCCCTCCACTTT
TRBV11-2	TRBJ2-3	-	-	CASSLGLDSSTDTQYF	TGTGCCAGCAGCCTAGGATTGGACAGCTCCACAGATACGCAGTATTTT
TRBV28	TRBJ2-7	-	-	CATGASLGEQYF	TGTGCCACCGGAGCAAGTCTTGGGGAGCAGTACTTC
TRBV19	TRBJ2-7	-	-	CASSISGGYPPEQYF	TGTGCCAGTAGTATTTCTGGCGGGTACCCCCCCGAGCAGTACTTC
TRBV29-1	TRBJ1-1	-	TRBD1	CSVDPGTGDSEAFF	TGCAGCGTTGATCCCGGGACAGGGGATTCTGAAGCTTTCTTT